The clone carrying this T cell receptor (beta chain) has just one count. What it recognizes is unknown. Sequencing used immunoSEQ multiplex PCR; TCRdb keeps in-frame clones, though not all of them. The sample yields 70,000 to 90,000 clones, 90% to 95% seen once. This sample was taken from a study of brain T cells in children with intractable seizures. Study results and caveats: Absence of clones before surgery may stem from lower sequencing depth. HCMV serostatus was not known, and viral specificity came from CDR3 similarity only.

Surgery cases with the highest brain T cell transcript signatures were chosen for sequencing. Before surgery, patients took at least one anti-epileptic drug. The sequence came from a boy younger than two with tuberous sclerosis and intractable seizures. The sequences come from peripheral blood, collected at surgery.

CDR3 bases: TGTGCCAGCAGTCCTTTCCTGGGACTAGCGGAGAGCACAGATACGCAGTATTTT. Translation: CASSPFLGLAESTDTQYF. The V call is TRBV28, the J call TRBJ2-3; TRBD2 aligns across 11 bases. The CDR3 has 18 amino acids. The V gene's germline CDR1 is MDHEN and CDR2 SYDVKM. The V and J ends lost 5 bases and 0 bases, in that order; junction bases with no gene match: 10.